This is a list of T cell receptor beta chains from one sample in a study of blood T cells in healthy people across ages. From the 5' RACE reads, TCRdb called clonotypes with MiXCR, one entry per CDR3 protein. In the table there are around 790,000 distinct CDR3 sequences, about 42% of which are singletons. Sequencing was done on a sample of blood. These receptors all stem from a man in his 60s in good health. CDR3s include the opening cysteine and the closing phenylalanine or tryptophan. A D gene is named only where the DNA matches it firmly. Some rows mark clone size as missing; the rest say once, few, many or name a class of expanded clone.

abundance	d_gene	v_gene	j_gene	CDR3nt	CDR3aa
few	-	TRBV27	TRBJ2-1	TGTGCCAGCAGTTTTACAGGGATCTACAATGAGCAGTTCTTC	CASSFTGIYNEQFF
-	-	TRBV6-1	TRBJ2-5	TGTGCCAGCAGTGAAGGCCCCGTCCAAGAGACCCAGTACTTC	CASSEGPVQETQYF
-	-	TRBV11-1	TRBJ1-1	TGTGCCAGCAGCTTTCAACAGGGATATTACACTGAAGCTTTCTTT	CASSFQQGYYTEAFF
few	TRBD2	TRBV5-1	TRBJ2-7	TGCGCCAGCAGCGCCGGACTAGCGGGGACCTATCTCTACGAGCAGTACTTC	CASSAGLAGTYLYEQYF
few	-	TRBV16	TRBJ2-7	TGTGCCAGCAGTCAATCGAGGACCTACGAGCAGTACTTC	CASSQSRTYEQYF
-	TRBD1	TRBV3-1	TRBJ2-7	TGTGCCAGCAGCCCAGGACAGGCTGAAGGCTACGAGCAGTACTTC	CASSPGQAEGYEQYF
-	-	TRBV3-1	TRBJ2-7	TGTGCCAGCAGCCAAACCTGGGGCCAATGGTACGAGCAGTACTTC	CASSQTWGQWYEQYF
few	-	TRBV7-2	TRBJ2-3	TGTGCCAGCAGCCGACGTATGGGGGGAGGAGATACGCAGTATTTT	CASSRRMGGGDTQYF
few	-	TRBV29-1	TRBJ1-2	TGCAGCGTCCTGACAGAACCCTATGGCTACACCTTC	CSVLTEPYGYTF
-	-	TRBV6-2/TRBV6-3	TRBJ1-2	TGTGCCAGCAGCCACGGGGCAGATGGAGACCGTGGCTACACCTTC	CASSHGADGDRGYTF
-	TRBD1	TRBV29-1	TRBJ2-5	TGCAGCGCCGACAGGGTCAATGAGCAGTACTTC	CSADRVNEQYF
few	-	TRBV5-1	TRBJ2-7	TGCGCCAGCAGCTTGGACGCGGGACGCTCCTACGAGCAGTACTTC	CASSLDAGRSYEQYF
few	TRBD2	TRBV4-3	TRBJ2-3	TGCGCCAGCAGCCTTCGCCGGCGGGGGGATACGCAGTATTTT	CASSLRRRGDTQYF
-	-	TRBV7-9	TRBJ1-2	TGTGCCAGCAGCCAAGAGGGGGGTCGCTATGGCTACACCTTC	CASSQEGGRYGYTF
-	-	TRBV27	TRBJ1-4	TGTGCCAGCAAACTCCAGCCCCTGAATGAAAAACTGTTTTTT	CASKLQPLNEKLFF
-	-	TRBV7-2	TRBJ2-7	TGTGCCAGCAGCCCGGGGACGGAGGCGGAGCAGTACTTC	CASSPGTEAEQYF
few	-	TRBV7-3	TRBJ1-6	TGTGCCAGCAGCTTAACAGGGAGCTCCTATAATTCACCCCTCCACTTT	CASSLTGSSYNSPLHF
few	-	TRBV6-2/TRBV6-3	TRBJ1-1	TGTGCCAGCAGGGCAGGGGAGGCTCCTGAAGCTTTCTTT	CASRAGEAPEAFF
once	-	TRBV2	TRBJ2-5	TGTGCCAGCACAGGACCTCAAGGGACCCAGTACTTC	CASTGPQGTQYF
-	-	TRBV20-1	TRBJ2-2	TGCAGTGCTAGTAGGGACGCCACCGGGGAGCTGTTTTTT	CSASRDATGELFF
-	-	TRBV14	TRBJ1-2	TGTGCCAGCAGCCAAAGGGAGAGGTATGGCTACACCTTC	CASSQRERYGYTF
-	-	TRBV7-9	TRBJ2-1	TGTGCCAGCAGTCCGACCCGGGGTGCCTACAATGAGCAGTTCTTC	CASSPTRGAYNEQFF
-	-	TRBV24-1	TRBJ2-1	TGTGCCACCAGTGCATTAGGGGTGGAGCAGTTCTTC	CATSALGVEQFF
-	TRBD1	TRBV12-3/TRBV12-4	TRBJ2-7	TGTGCCAGCAGTCCATGGGGACAGGGGGCCCACGAGCAGTACTTC	CASSPWGQGAHEQYF
few	-	TRBV7-2	TRBJ2-4	TGTGCCAGCAGCTTAGGGAGTGGGGGTACCAAAAACATTCAGTACTTC	CASSLGSGGTKNIQYF
-	TRBD1	TRBV20-1	TRBJ2-1	TGCAGTGCTAGAAGCCGACAGGGGTACAATGAGCAGTTCTTC	CSARSRQGYNEQFF
-	TRBD1	TRBV4-1	TRBJ2-7	TGCGCCAGCAGCCTAACCACAGGGGGCAGCTCCTACGAGCAGTACTTC	CASSLTTGGSSYEQYF
-	-	TRBV3-1	TRBJ2-1	TGTGCCAGCAGCACCGGGACTTCGATATACAATGAGCAGTTCTTC	CASSTGTSIYNEQFF
-	-	TRBV7-2	TRBJ2-7	TGTGCCAGCAGCAATCCTACCGGGTCCCAGTACTTC	CASSNPTGSQYF
few	-	TRBV9	TRBJ2-7	TGTGCCAGCAGCGGCGGGGAAGCCTACGAGCAGTACTTC	CASSGGEAYEQYF
-	-	TRBV29-1	TRBJ2-7	TGCAGCGTTGTTATGGGTAGCTCAGAGCAGTACTTC	CSVVMGSSEQYF
once	TRBD1	TRBV5-1	TRBJ1-6	TGCGCCAGCAGCTTGGTCGGGACAGAGTATCCACCCCTCCACTTT	CASSLVGTEYPPLHF
-	-	TRBV10-2	TRBJ1-4	TGCGCCAGCAGTGAGCGGTATGGCGGGGCAACTAATGAAAAACTGTTTTTT	CASSERYGGATNEKLFF
-	-	TRBV4-3	TRBJ2-5	TGCGCCAGCAGCCAAGGCCCGGCGAGCAATGAGCAGTACTTC	CASSQGPASNEQYF
-	TRBD1	TRBV12-3/TRBV12-4	TRBJ1-2	TGTGCTAGCAGCCGAGAAGTATTAGGGGGCCGGAACTATGGCTACACCTTC	CASSREVLGGRNYGYTF
-	TRBD2	TRBV2	TRBJ2-3	TGTGCCAGCAGCACTAGCGGGGTTGCAGATACGCAGTATTTT	CASSTSGVADTQYF
few	-	TRBV4-1	TRBJ2-7	TGCGCCAGCAGCCAAGACCATCTCGGGTTATCCGAGCAGTACTTC	CASSQDHLGLSEQYF
many	TRBD2	TRBV11-3	TRBJ2-3	TGTGCCAGCAGCCTAGCGGGGTCTCCGGGAGATACGCAGTATTTT	CASSLAGSPGDTQYF
few	-	TRBV20-1	TRBJ1-5	TGCAGTGCTCAGTCGGGGGCAGGGTTGAATCAGCCCCAGCATTTT	CSAQSGAGLNQPQHF
many	-	TRBV6-5	TRBJ2-7	TGTGCCAGCAGAACCCGGGGGAGATACGAGCAGTACTTC	CASRTRGRYEQYF
-	TRBD2	TRBV9	TRBJ2-1	TGTGCCAGCAGCGTAGTTAGCGGGTTTCCCTTGGGGTACAATGAGCAGTTCTTC	CASSVVSGFPLGYNEQFF
many	-	TRBV5-6	TRBJ2-1	TGTGCCAGCAGCTGGTTCGGGAATGAGCAGTTCTTC	CASSWFGNEQFF
-	-	TRBV29-1	TRBJ2-3	TGCAGCGTAGTATTACAGGGAAGTGGCGATACGCAGTATTTT	CSVVLQGSGDTQYF
-	-	TRBV3-1	TRBJ2-5	TGTGCCAGCAGCCGAGATTACGGGGGGCGACAGACCCAGTACTTC	CASSRDYGGRQTQYF
-	TRBD2	TRBV9	TRBJ2-3	TGTGCCAGCAGCGACGGGGGGTCAGATACGCAGTATTTT	CASSDGGSDTQYF
-	-	TRBV7-2	TRBJ2-2	TGTGCCAGCAGCTTAGCCGCCACCGGGGAGCTGTTTTTT	CASSLAATGELFF
-	-	TRBV30	TRBJ2-1	TGTGCCTGGGTCCGTCCTGGCCGCTACAATGAGCAGTTCTTC	CAWVRPGRYNEQFF